Below, 2 T cell receptor beta chains from the same sample are listed, as sequenced in a study of response to subunit inactivated influenza vaccine. A single record per CDR3 protein comes from TCRdb applying MiXCR to the RT-PCR reads. Among some 500,000 distinct CDR3 sequences listed, 10% to 15% were seen once. The sequencing here drew on PBMCs from blood, taken 45 days after vaccination. These receptors were collected from a man aged 45-60 years who received an inactivated influenza vaccine.

In this sample, this clonotype turned up a few times. This sequence joins TRBV5-5 and TRBJ2-3; D call uncertain. The CDR3 length is 14 residues. V was pared by 1 base and J by 3 bases, with 9 bases between. Germline V CDR1 and CDR2: SGHKS, YYEKEE (reference sequence). For the CDR3, the DNA is TGTGCCAGCAGCTTGAATGGGCAAACAGATACGCAGTATTTT. It specifies CASSLNGQTDTQYF.

V gene TRBV20-1 combines with J gene TRBJ2-2; TRBD2 matches at 8 bases. The CDR3 covers 14 residues. V was pared by 6 bases and J by 6 bases, with 9 bases of the junction left unmatched. Germline lookup yields CDR1 DFQATT and CDR2 SNEGSKA (reference sequence). The CDR3 loop reads CSAFPGLGSGELFF. The CDR3 bases are TGCAGTGCCTTCCCGGGACTAGGCTCCGGGGAGCTGTTTTTT.